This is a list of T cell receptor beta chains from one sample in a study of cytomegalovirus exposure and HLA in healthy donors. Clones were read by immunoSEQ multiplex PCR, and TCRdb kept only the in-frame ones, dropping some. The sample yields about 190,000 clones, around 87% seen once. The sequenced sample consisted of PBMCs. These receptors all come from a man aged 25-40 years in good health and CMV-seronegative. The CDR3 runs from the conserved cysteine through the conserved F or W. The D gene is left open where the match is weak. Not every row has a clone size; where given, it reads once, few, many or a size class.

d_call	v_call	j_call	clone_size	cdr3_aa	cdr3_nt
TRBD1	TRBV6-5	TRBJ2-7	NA	CASSSLQGVDYEQYF	TGTGCCAGCAGTTCCCTCCAGGGGGTCGACTACGAGCAGTACTTC
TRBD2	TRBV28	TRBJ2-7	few	CASSSSRLSGGPAYEQYF	TGTGCCAGCAGTTCCTCCCGACTTAGCGGGGGGCCGGCCTACGAGCAGTACTTC
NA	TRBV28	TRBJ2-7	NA	CASSPYPGGEQYF	TGTGCCAGCAGTCCGTATCCCGGGGGCGAGCAGTACTTC
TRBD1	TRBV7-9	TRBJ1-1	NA	CASSLSTGIDTEAFF	TGTGCCAGCAGCTTGTCGACAGGGATTGACACTGAAGCTTTCTTT
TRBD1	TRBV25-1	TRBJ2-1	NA	CASSRTGTGYNEQFF	TGTGCCAGCAGTCGGACGGGGACAGGTTACAATGAGCAGTTCTTC
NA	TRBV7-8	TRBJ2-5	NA	CASSGDRKETQYF	TGTGCCAGCAGCGGTGACAGAAAAGAGACCCAGTACTTC
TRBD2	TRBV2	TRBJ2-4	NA	CASDRLAGKNIQYF	TGTGCCAGCGATAGACTAGCGGGAAAAAACATTCAGTACTTC
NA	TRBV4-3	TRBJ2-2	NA	CASSLRGGSTGELFF	TGCGCCAGCAGCCTTCGTGGGGGGAGCACCGGGGAGCTGTTTTTT
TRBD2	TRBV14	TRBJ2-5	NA	CASSPPGLGTAAQYF	TGTGCCAGCAGCCCCCCGGGACTAGGCACCGCGGCCCAGTACTTC
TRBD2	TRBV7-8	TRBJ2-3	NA	CASSLGEGSTDTQYF	TGTGCCAGCAGTTTAGGGGAGGGGAGCACAGATACGCAGTATTTT
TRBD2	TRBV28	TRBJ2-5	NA	CASIGRPQETQYF	TGTGCCAGCATCGGGAGGCCACAAGAGACCCAGTACTTC
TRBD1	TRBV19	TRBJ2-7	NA	CASRRPGTELSEQYF	TGTGCCAGTAGGAGACCCGGGACAGAGCTCTCCGAGCAGTACTTC
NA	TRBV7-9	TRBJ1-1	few	CSSSLESDMNTEAFF	TGTTCCAGCAGCTTAGAGTCAGACATGAACACTGAAGCTTTCTTT
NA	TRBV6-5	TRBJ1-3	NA	CASSRPGPGGNTIYF	TGTGCCAGCAGCCGCCCGGGCCCGGGGGGAAACACCATATATTTT
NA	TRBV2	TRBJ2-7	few	CASSEQGISYEQYF	TGTGCCAGCAGTGAACAGGGGATCTCCTACGAGCAGTACTTC
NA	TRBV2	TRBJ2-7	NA	CASSVLYEQYF	TGCGCCAGCAGTGTTCTATACGAGCAGTACTTC
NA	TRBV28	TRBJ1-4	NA	CASSLGYLRGDEKLFF	TGTGCCAGCAGTTTAGGGTACCTTCGCGGGGATGAAAAACTGTTTTTT
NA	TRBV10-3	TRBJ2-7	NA	CAISESAGWGYEQYF	TGTGCCATCAGTGAGTCGGCAGGGTGGGGTTACGAGCAGTACTTC
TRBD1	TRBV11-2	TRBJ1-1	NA	CASRRRQGANTEAFF	TGTGCCAGCAGGCGAAGACAGGGTGCGAACACTGAAGCTTTCTTT
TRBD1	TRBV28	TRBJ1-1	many	CASSLRQTGQTEAFF	TGTGCCAGCAGTTTACGCCAGACAGGGCAGACTGAAGCTTTCTTT
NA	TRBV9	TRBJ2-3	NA	CASSAKAETTYF	TGTGCCAGCAGCGCAAAAGCGGAGACGACGTATTTT
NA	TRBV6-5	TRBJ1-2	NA	CASSDLQGWGYTF	TGTGCCAGCAGTGATTTACAGGGCTGGGGCTACACCTTC
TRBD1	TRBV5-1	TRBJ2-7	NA	CASSFRDRSTLQYF	TGCGCCAGCAGCTTCCGGGACAGGTCAACTTTACAGTACTTC
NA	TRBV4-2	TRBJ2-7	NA	CASSQDRGASYEQYF	TGTGCCAGCAGCCAAGATCGGGGGGCCTCCTACGAGCAGTACTTC
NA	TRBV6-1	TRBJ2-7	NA	CASSALDNPPYEQYF	TGTGCCAGCAGTGCTCTGGACAATCCTCCTTACGAGCAGTACTTC
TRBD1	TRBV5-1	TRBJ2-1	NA	CASSSGQGDEQFF	TGCGCCAGCAGCTCGGGACAGGGAGACGAGCAGTTCTTC
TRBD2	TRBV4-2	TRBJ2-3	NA	CASSPGTSGGARADTQYF	TGTGCCAGCAGCCCCGGGACTAGCGGGGGGGCCAGGGCCGATACGCAGTATTTT